These T cell receptor beta chains were read from a single sample in a study of cytomegalovirus exposure and HLA in healthy donors. This table comes from immunoSEQ multiplex PCR, and its TCRdb copy is limited to in-frame clones, with some not included. Among fewer than 200,000 clones listed, around 72% were seen once. Sequenced input: PBMCs. The origin of the receptors is a man aged 50-60 years in good health and CMV-seronegative. The CDR3 runs from the conserved cysteine through the conserved F or W.

V gene: TRBV9; J gene: TRBJ1-3; CDR3 protein: CASSVEGSFGNTIYF
V gene: TRBV19; J gene: TRBJ2-1; CDR3 protein: CASSFGGGVPEQFF
V gene: TRBV19; J gene: TRBJ2-2; CDR3 protein: CASSGGLAGFGELFF
V gene: TRBV7-9; J gene: TRBJ2-7; CDR3 protein: CASSPRTGTFPYEQYF
V gene: TRBV11-2; J gene: TRBJ2-3; CDR3 protein: CASSSGGIDSTDTQYF
V gene: TRBV5-8; J gene: TRBJ2-7; CDR3 protein: CASSLLGQGAYEQYF
V gene: TRBV6-1; J gene: TRBJ1-6; CDR3 protein: CASSKTGGQSPLHF
V gene: TRBV18; J gene: TRBJ1-1; CDR3 protein: CASSPPSGLRGNTEAFF
V gene: TRBV12-5; J gene: TRBJ2-2; CDR3 protein: CASGLANPGQGVSGELFF
V gene: TRBV7-2; J gene: TRBJ2-1; CDR3 protein: CASSQLAGPGEQFF
V gene: TRBV5-4; J gene: TRBJ1-1; CDR3 protein: CASSLAVNTEAFF
V gene: TRBV7-6; J gene: TRBJ2-7; CDR3 protein: CASSLKGGQGVNEQYF
V gene: TRBV5-6; J gene: TRBJ2-2; CDR3 protein: CASSGLTGGNTGELFF
V gene: TRBV27; J gene: TRBJ1-2; CDR3 protein: CASSSGTVYGYTF
V gene: TRBV25-1; J gene: TRBJ1-2; CDR3 protein: CASSEAGGGYGYTF
V gene: TRBV10-3; J gene: TRBJ2-7; CDR3 protein: CAIREWGQGSHEQYF
V gene: TRBV19; J gene: TRBJ2-3; CDR3 protein: CASSPKTTGQGNTDTQYF
V gene: TRBV28; J gene: TRBJ2-1; CDR3 protein: CASSLSAGTQQFF
V gene: TRBV6-5; J gene: TRBJ1-5; CDR3 protein: CASLGGYTGNQPQHF
V gene: TRBV5-5; J gene: TRBJ1-4; CDR3 protein: CASSLEDRIATNEKLFF
V gene: TRBV7-9; J gene: TRBJ1-5; CDR3 protein: CASSLLSGAQVDSNQPQHF
V gene: TRBV5-1; J gene: TRBJ1-3; CDR3 protein: CASSLGTGFGTSGNTIYF
V gene: TRBV12-5; J gene: TRBJ2-2; CDR3 protein: CASGLVAGAAFTTGELFF
V gene: TRBV5-6; J gene: NA; CDR3 protein: CASSFAGSGYEQYF
V gene: TRBV18; J gene: TRBJ2-6; CDR3 protein: CASSPRLAGGLSGANVLTF
V gene: TRBV29-1; J gene: TRBJ1-2; CDR3 protein: CSVDGENYGYTF
V gene: TRBV5-1; J gene: TRBJ1-3; CDR3 protein: CASSSTGSSGNTIYF
V gene: TRBV2; J gene: TRBJ2-7; CDR3 protein: CASSEAEDNSYEQYF
V gene: TRBV18; J gene: TRBJ2-5; CDR3 protein: CASSPPTSGETQYF
V gene: TRBV5-6; J gene: TRBJ1-3; CDR3 protein: CASSPPGGSGNTIYF